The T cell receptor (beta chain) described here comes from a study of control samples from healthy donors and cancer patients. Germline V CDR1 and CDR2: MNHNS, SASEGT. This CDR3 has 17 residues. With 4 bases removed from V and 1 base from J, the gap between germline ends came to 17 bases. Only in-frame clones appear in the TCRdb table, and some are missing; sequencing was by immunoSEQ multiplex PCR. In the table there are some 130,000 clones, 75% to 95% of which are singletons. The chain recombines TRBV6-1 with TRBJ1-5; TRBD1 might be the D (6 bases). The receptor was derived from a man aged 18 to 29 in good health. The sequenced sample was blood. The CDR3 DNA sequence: TGTGCCAGCAGTGCCCTTGTGTCAGGGGCCAGCAATCAGCCCCAGCATTTT. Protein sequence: CASSALVSGASNQPQHF.